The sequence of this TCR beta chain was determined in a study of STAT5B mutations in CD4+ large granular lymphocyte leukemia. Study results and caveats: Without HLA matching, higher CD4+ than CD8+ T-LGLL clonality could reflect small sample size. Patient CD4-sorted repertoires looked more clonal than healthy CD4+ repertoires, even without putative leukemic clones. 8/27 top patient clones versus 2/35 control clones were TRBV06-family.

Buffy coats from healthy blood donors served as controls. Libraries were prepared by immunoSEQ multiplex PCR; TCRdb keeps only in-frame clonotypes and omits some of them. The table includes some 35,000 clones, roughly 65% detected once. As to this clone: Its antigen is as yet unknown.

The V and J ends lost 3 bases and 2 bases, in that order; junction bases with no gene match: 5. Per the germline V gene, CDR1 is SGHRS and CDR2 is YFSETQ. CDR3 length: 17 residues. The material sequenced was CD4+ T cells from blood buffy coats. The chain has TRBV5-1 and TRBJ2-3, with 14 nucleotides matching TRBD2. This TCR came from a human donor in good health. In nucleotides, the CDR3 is TGCGCCAGCAGCTACGGGACTAGCGGGGGTTTCACAGATACGCAGTATTTT. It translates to CASSYGTSGGFTDTQYF.